These 22 T cell receptor beta chains originate from one sample sequenced in a study of blood T cell repertoires in COVID-19 (TCRdb year 2020). The library relied on the immunoSEQ multiplex PCR assay. The source is immuneACCESS, and TCRdb retained only in-frame sequences with V and J called. Part of the clones is not carried over; for the studies checked, unresolved V genes explain less than half of this, and the remainder is unexplained. Across this sample there are under 100,000 clones, with more than 70% seen only once. Of the sample, roughly a sixth falls within the top ten clones. Sequenced sample: peripheral blood. The receptors were gathered from a human donor in a cohort sampled during active COVID-19.

The rearrangement uses TRBV7-2 and TRBJ1-2, with TRBD1 identical over 7 bases. V shed 1 base, J shed 2 bases, and the junction held 4 bases outside the gene matches. The germline CDR1 and CDR2 sequences are SGHTA and FQGNSA. The CDR3 is made up of 15 amino acids. The CDR3 protein is CASSLESGGNYGYTF. CDR3 bases: TGTGCCAGCAGCTTAGAATCAGGGGGGAACTATGGCTACACCTTC.

The chain has TRBV6-5 and TRBJ1-1; possibly TRBD1 for D (6 bases). The germline gives CDR1 MNHEY, CDR2 SVGAGI. This CDR3 contains 13 residues. The germline V and J ends were trimmed by 4 bases and 2 bases, with 8 bases remaining between them. CDR3 amino acids: CASSWGLNTEAFF. The CDR3 DNA reads TGTGCCAGCAGTTGGGGGCTAAACACTGAAGCTTTCTTT.

V gene TRBV7-9 combines with J gene TRBJ2-1; TRBD2 matches at 8 bases. The CDR3 has 15 amino acids. Germline loops: CDR1 SEHNR, CDR2 FQNEAQ (reference sequence). The trim removed 4 bases at V and 7 bases at J, leaving 9 bases unmatched. The DNA for the CDR3 is TGTGCCAGCAGCTCCGGGACTAGTGGAGCGAATGAGCAGTTCTTC. Protein product: CASSSGTSGANEQFF.

V is TRBV7-2 and J is TRBJ1-1; TRBD1 matches 7 bases. Germline loops: CDR1 SGHTA, CDR2 FQGNSA. The CDR3 totals 15 residues. The junction had 11 bases not matched to a gene; V was cut back by 10 bases and J by 0 bases. CDR3 amino acids: CATRRDSNLNTEAFF. CDR3 nucleotide sequence: TGTGCCACCCGCCGGGACAGCAACTTGAACACTGAAGCTTTCTTT.

The chain joins TRBV6-1 to TRBJ2-1; D not certain. Trimming cost V 2 bases and J 13 bases, with 24 bases left between them. In germline, CDR1 is MNHNS, CDR2 SASEGT. The CDR3 totals 16 residues. CDR3 region: CASSEPSVATRRPQFF. In DNA form, the CDR3 reads TGTGCCAGCAGTGAACCGAGCGTAGCCACAAGGCGCCCCCAGTTCTTC.

Comments on this clone: This sample also contains other DNA sequences that code for the same CDR3. The chain carries TRBV7-2 and TRBJ2-2, with D possibly matching TRBD2 (6 bases). This CDR3 has 15 residues. Germline V gene data show CDR1 as SGHTA and CDR2 as FQGNSA. V shed 1 base and J shed 1 base, with 7 bases lying between them. The CDR3 protein is CASSLGSGNTGELFF. The CDR3, as DNA: TGTGCCAGCAGCTTAGGTAGCGGGAACACCGGGGAGCTGTTTTTT.

CDR3 DNA: TGTGCCAGTAGTCCTTCGGGGTTAGAAACAGATACGCAGTATTTT. This gives the protein CASSPSGLETDTQYF. The chain recombines TRBV19 with TRBJ2-3, with D possibly being TRBD2 (5 bases). The CDR3 totals 15 residues. The V end lost 5 bases, the J end lost 3 bases, and 15 bases lay between the germline ends. The germline V gene has CDR1 LNHDA and CDR2 SQIVND (reference sequence).

The chain has TRBV5-6 and TRBJ2-7, with 8 bases aligning to TRBD1. V shed 5 bases and J 7 bases; nucleotides not matched to a gene: 8. The CDR3 length is 13 residues. Germline V gene sequence: CDR1 SGHDT, CDR2 YYEEEE. The CDR3 bases are TGTGCCAGCAGTAGACAGGGGCCGGGAGAGCAGTACTTC. Amino acids: CASSRQGPGEQYF.

This sequence joins TRBV4-1 and TRBJ1-3; tentatively, D is TRBD1 (5 bases). V lost 2 bases and J lost 0, with 5 bases in between. The germline gives CDR1 MGHRA, CDR2 YSYEKL. This CDR3 is 14 amino acids long. CDR3 in DNA: TGCGCCAGCAGCCAAAGGGGCTCTGGAAACACCATATATTTT. Its protein product is CASSQRGSGNTIYF.

This rearrangement joins TRBV3-1 (or the pseudogene TRBV3-2) to TRBJ2-7; perhaps TRBD1 as D (5 bases). The CDR3 covers 14 residues. Trimming took 7 bases from V and 1 from J, leaving 14 bases between them. The germline V gene encodes CDR1 LGHDT and CDR2 YNNKEL (reference sequence). The CDR3: CASTRQSSSYEQYF. In nucleotides, the CDR3 is TGTGCCAGCACCCGACAGTCGTCTTCCTACGAGCAGTACTTC.

The CDR3 DNA sequence: TGCGCCAGCAGCCAAGGCGGGACAGGAGGGGAAAAACTGTTTTTT. This gives the protein CASSQGGTGGEKLFF. The chain employs TRBV4-3 and TRBJ1-4; 8 positions agree with TRBD1. Germline V lookup: CDR1 LGHNA, CDR2 YSLEER. V trimming: 1 base; J trimming: 8 bases; junction bases outside the gene matches: 6. The CDR3 totals 15 residues.

CDR3 nucleotide sequence: TGTGCCAGCAGCTTAGCAGGGTTTCTACCCTATGGCTACACCTTC. Amino acid sequence: CASSLAGFLPYGYTF. The V and J genes are TRBV5-6 and TRBJ1-2, with TRBD1 as a possible D gene (5 bases). The V end was cut by 2 bases, the J end by 4 bases, with 15 bases between. Germline CDR1 is SGHDT and CDR2 is YYEEEE. CDR3 length: 15 residues.

This clone was seen only once. The chain has TRBV13 and TRBJ1-2, with 8 bases fitting TRBD1. The CDR3 runs 14 residues. The trim removed 6 bases at V and 5 bases at J, leaving 8 bases unmatched. Germline CDR1 reads PRHDT; CDR2 reads FYEKMQ (reference sequence). The CDR3 is CASRGYQGAYGYTF. The CDR3 bases are TGTGCCAGCAGAGGTTACCAGGGGGCGTATGGCTACACCTTC.

The chain is built from TRBV5-5 and TRBJ2-3; 7 bases match TRBD2. After removal of 4 bases from V and 6 bases from J, the junction contained 11 bases not matched to a gene. The germline V gene encodes CDR1 SGHKS and CDR2 YYEKEE (reference sequence). The CDR3 is 15 amino acids. DNA of the CDR3: TGTGCCAGCAGCCGGGGGGTACTCCGGGGGGATACGCAGTATTTT. This codes for CASSRGVLRGDTQYF. Full variable domain (rest looked up from reference TRBV5-5 and TRBJ2-3): DAGVTQSPTHLIKTRGQQVTLRCSPISGHKSVSWYQQVLGQGPQFIFQYYEKEERGRGNFPDRFSARQFPNYSSELNVNALLLGDSALYLCASSRGVLRGDTQYFGPGTRLTVL.

This chain uses TRBV19 with TRBJ1-4, with 9 positions matching TRBD1. Germline V gene sequence: CDR1 LNHDA, CDR2 SQIVND (reference sequence). With 5 bases clipped from V and 7 bases from J, the junction kept 11 bases outside the gene matches. This CDR3 has 16 amino acids. CDR3 residues: CASSLVQGANGEKLFF. The CDR3 DNA reads as TGTGCCAGTAGTCTCGTACAGGGGGCTAATGGTGAAAAACTGTTTTTT. Using reference TRBV19 and TRBJ1-4 for the parts outside the CDR3, the full variable domain is DGGITQSPKYLFRKEGQNVTLSCEQNLNHDAMYWYRQDPGQGLRLIYYSQIVNDFQKGDIAEGYSVSREKKESFPLTVTSAQKNPTAFYLCASSLVQGANGEKLFFGSGTQLSVL.

The chain combines TRBV29-1 with TRBJ1-4, with 9 bases matching TRBD1. The V segment lost 2 bases and the J segment 3 bases; nucleotides outside the gene matches: 1. CDR1 is SQVTM, CDR2 ANQGSEA, per germline. The CDR3 length is 14 residues. The CDR3, as DNA: TGCAGCGTTGAACGACAGGGGGCTAATGAAAAACTGTTTTTT. It is translated as CSVERQGANEKLFF.

J is TRBJ2-7 and V is TRBV30; D is ambiguous. V was clipped by 8 bases and J by 3 bases, with 11 bases between them. The CDR3 spans 11 residues. Germline CDR1 reads GTSNPN; CDR2 reads SVGIG (reference sequence). The CDR3 DNA sequence: TGTGCCGCTGCCAACTTCTACGAGCAGTACTTC. Translation gives CAAANFYEQYF.

J is TRBJ2-5 and V is TRBV7-3, with TRBD1 identical over 9 bases. The CDR3 loop spans 14 amino acids. Germline trimming cut 5 bases from V and 3 bases from J; bases unmatched to any gene: 4. The germline V gene has CDR1 SGHTA and CDR2 FQGTGA. This CDR3 is CASSPGTGKETQYF. The CDR3 bases are TGTGCCAGCAGCCCCGGGACAGGGAAAGAGACCCAGTACTTC.

The chain links TRBV7-2 to TRBJ1-2; 7 bases fit TRBD1. The ends lost 5 bases at V and 4 bases at J; junction bases unmatched: 7. Germline assignment: CDR1 SGHTA and CDR2 FQGNSA. CDR3 length: 14 residues. CDR3 DNA: TGTGCCAGCAGCCACACAGGGGACCTCTATGGCTACACCTTC. It codes for CASSHTGDLYGYTF. Filled out from reference TRBV7-2 and TRBJ1-2, the complete variable domain reads GAGVSQSPSNKVTEKGKDVELRCDPISGHTALYWYRQSLGQGLEFLIYFQGNSAPDKSGLPSDRFSAERTGGSVSTLTIQRTQQEDSAVYLCASSHTGDLYGYTFGSGTRLTVV.

The rearrangement links TRBV6-6 to TRBJ1-1; possible D gene TRBD1, 5 bases. CDR3 length: 14 amino acids. The germline V gene has CDR1 MNHNY and CDR2 SVGAGI (reference sequence). Trimming cost V 3 bases and J 10 bases, with 18 bases left between them. CDR3 residues: CASSYLLGQTGAFF. The CDR3 region has the DNA TGTGCCAGCAGTTATCTTCTGGGGCAAACCGGAGCTTTCTTT.

J is TRBJ1-1 and V is TRBV2, with D possibly TRBD1 on 5 matching bases. The V end was cut by 8 bases, the J end by 6 bases, with 19 bases between. The germline gives CDR1 SNHLY, CDR2 FYNNEI. The CDR3 spans 14 residues. The CDR3 coding sequence is TGTGCCAGCCAGGACACCCGGCTAAGATCTGAAGCTTTCTTT. It encodes CASQDTRLRSEAFF.

The chain couples TRBV7-3 to TRBJ2-6, with D possibly being TRBD2 (5 bases). The CDR3 has 16 amino acids. Germline CDR1 SGHTA, CDR2 FQGTGA. V lost 7 bases and J lost 0, with 13 bases in between. The CDR3 reads CASIKSRGSGANVLTF. As DNA, the CDR3 is TGTGCCAGCATCAAATCCCGGGGCTCTGGGGCCAACGTCCTGACTTTC. Full variable domain (rest looked up from reference TRBV7-3 and TRBJ2-6): GAGVSQTPSNKVTEKGKYVELRCDPISGHTALYWYRQSLGQGPEFLIYFQGTGAADDSGLPNDRFFAVRPEGSVSTLKIQRTERGDSAVYLCASIKSRGSGANVLTFGAGSRLTVL.